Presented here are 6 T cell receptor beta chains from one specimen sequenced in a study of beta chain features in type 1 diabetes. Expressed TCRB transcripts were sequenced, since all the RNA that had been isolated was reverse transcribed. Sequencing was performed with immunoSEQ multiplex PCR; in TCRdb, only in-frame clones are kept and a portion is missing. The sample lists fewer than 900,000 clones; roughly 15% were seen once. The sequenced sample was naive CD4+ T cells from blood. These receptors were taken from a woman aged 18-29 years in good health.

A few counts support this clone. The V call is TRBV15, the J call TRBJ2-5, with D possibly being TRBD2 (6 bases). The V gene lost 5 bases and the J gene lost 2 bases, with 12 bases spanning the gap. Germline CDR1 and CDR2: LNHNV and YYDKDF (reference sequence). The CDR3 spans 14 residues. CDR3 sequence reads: CATSWRAGQETQYF. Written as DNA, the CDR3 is TGTGCCACCAGCTGGAGGGCCGGGCAAGAGACCCAGTACTTC.

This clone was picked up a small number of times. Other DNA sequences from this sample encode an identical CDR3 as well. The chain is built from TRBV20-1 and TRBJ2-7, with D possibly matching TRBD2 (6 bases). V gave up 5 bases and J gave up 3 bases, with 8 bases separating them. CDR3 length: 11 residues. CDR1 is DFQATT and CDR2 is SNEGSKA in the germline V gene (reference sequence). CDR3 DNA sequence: TGCAGTGCTTCGGGACTCTACGAGCAGTACTTC. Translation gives CSASGLYEQYF.

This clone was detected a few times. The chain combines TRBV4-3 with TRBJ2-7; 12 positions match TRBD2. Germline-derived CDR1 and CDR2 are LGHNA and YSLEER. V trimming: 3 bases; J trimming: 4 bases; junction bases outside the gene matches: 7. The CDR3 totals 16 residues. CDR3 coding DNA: TGCGCCAGCAGCCAGAGACTAGCGGGGGCCCTATACGAGCAGTACTTC. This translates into CASSQRLAGALYEQYF.

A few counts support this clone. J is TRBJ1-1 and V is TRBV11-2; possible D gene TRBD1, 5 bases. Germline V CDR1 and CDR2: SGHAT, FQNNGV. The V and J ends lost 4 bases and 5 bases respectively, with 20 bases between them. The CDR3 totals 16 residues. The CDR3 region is CASSSLTVLRGTEAFF. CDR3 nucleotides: TGTGCCAGCAGCTCGCTGACAGTTTTAAGAGGGACTGAAGCTTTCTTT. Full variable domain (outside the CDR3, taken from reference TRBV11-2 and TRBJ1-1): EAGVAQSPRYKIIEKRQSVAFWCNPISGHATLYWYQQILGQGPKLLIQFQNNGVVDDSQLPKDRFSAERLKGVDSTLKIQPAKLEDSAVYLCASSSLTVLRGTEAFFGQGTRLTVV.

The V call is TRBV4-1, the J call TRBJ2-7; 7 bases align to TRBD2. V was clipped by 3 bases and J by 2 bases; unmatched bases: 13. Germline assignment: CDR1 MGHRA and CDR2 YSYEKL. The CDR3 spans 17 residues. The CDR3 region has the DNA TGCGCCAGCAGCCAGTCCTCCGGGACTATGGCAACCTACGAGCAGTACTTC. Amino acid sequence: CASSQSSGTMATYEQYF.

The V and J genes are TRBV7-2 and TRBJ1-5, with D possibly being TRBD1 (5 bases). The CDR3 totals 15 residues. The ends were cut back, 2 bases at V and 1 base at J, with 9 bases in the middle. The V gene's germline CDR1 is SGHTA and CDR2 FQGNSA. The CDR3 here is CASSLIGASNQPQHF. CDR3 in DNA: TGTGCCAGCAGCTTAATAGGGGCCAGCAATCAGCCCCAGCATTTT.